This T cell receptor beta chain derives from a study of T cell responses to AZD1222 COVID-19 vaccine. Study observations and caveats: Unmutated variant regions reportedly attract nearly half of all spike-specific TCRs.

Germline V gene lookup returns CDR1 MDHEN and CDR2 SYDVKM. The CDR3 consists of 14 residues. The ends were cut back, 2 bases at V and 3 bases at J, with 10 bases in the middle. Generated by immunoSEQ multiplex PCR, the TCRdb table keeps only in-frame clones and is missing some. In the table there are 95,000 to 100,000 clones, 80% to 90% of which are singletons. As regards this clone: Its antigen is undetermined.

This sample comprised peripheral blood, obtained 28 days after the second AZD1222 dose. The V and J genes are TRBV28 and TRBJ1-2; no reliable D call. The clonotype comes from an adult who received the AZD1222 COVID-19 vaccine. This chain's CDR3 is CASSLGGNHYGYTF. The CDR3 DNA reads as TGTGCCAGCAGTTTAGGAGGGAACCACTATGGCTACACCTTC.